This entry lists 26 T cell receptor beta chains sequenced from one sample in a study of tumour-infiltrating T cells in Burkitt lymphoma. TCRdb keeps only in-frame clones here, not all; method: immunoSEQ multiplex PCR. The table shows approximately 5,100 clones, with approximately 13% occurring only once. The specimen was tumor tissue. These receptors were taken from a human donor with Burkitt lymphoma.

This clone came up a few times. The chain couples TRBV20-1 to TRBJ1-4; D gene unclear. The CDR3 contains 11 residues. Germline values: CDR1 DFQATT, CDR2 SNEGSKA (reference sequence). Deletions cut 0 bases from V and 6 bases from J, with 2 bases between. The CDR3: CSAREHEKLFF. The CDR3 nucleotides are TGCAGTGCTAGAGAACATGAAAAACTGTTTTTT.

The chain links TRBV4-3 to TRBJ1-5, with D perhaps matching TRBD1 (6 bases). The length of the CDR3 is 18 residues. Germline V lookup: CDR1 LGHNA, CDR2 YSLEER. Trimming removed 0 bases at V and 7 bases at J, with 22 bases between. CDR3 sequence (DNA): TGCGCCAGCAGCCAAGACCGAGAGTCGGGGGGGGCCGGACAGCCCCAGCATTTT. As protein: CASSQDRESGGAGQPQHF.

This clone was seen only a few times. V gene TRBV5-4 combines with J gene TRBJ2-1; the D gene is possibly TRBD2 (7 bases). The CDR3 is 13 residues long. CDR1 and CDR2 (germline): SGHNT, YYREEE (reference sequence). The V end was cut by 4 bases, the J end by 12 bases, with 17 bases between. The CDR3, as DNA: TGTGCCAGCAGCCTCTCGAGGGGGGGTGGGCAGTTCTTC. It encodes CASSLSRGGGQFF.

The chain employs TRBV5-1 and TRBJ1-1; 7 nucleotides line up with TRBD1. The germline gives CDR1 SGHRS, CDR2 YFSETQ. The CDR3 is 12 amino acids. After removal of 4 bases from V and 10 bases from J, the junction contained 7 bases not matched to a gene. The CDR3 bases are TGCGCCAGCAGCCCAGAGACAGGGATAGCTTTCTTT. It is translated as CASSPETGIAFF.

This clone turned up a few times. The rearrangement joins TRBV28 to TRBJ1-4; possibly TRBD1 for D (5 bases). The CDR3 extends over 15 amino acids. The germline V gene has CDR1 MDHEN and CDR2 SYDVKM. The V gene lost 6 bases and the J gene lost 7 bases, with 18 bases spanning the gap. CDR3 protein: CASSLSGPGGEKLFF. In DNA form, the CDR3 reads TGTGCCAGCAGCCTCTCGGGGCCCGGAGGTGAAAAACTGTTTTTT.

The chain has TRBV7-9 and TRBJ2-7, with 11 bases lining up with TRBD2. Germline V CDR1 and CDR2: SEHNR, FQNEAQ (reference sequence). The J segment lost 4 bases and the V segment lost 3 bases, leaving 8 bases of the junction unmatched. The CDR3 has 16 residues. CDR3 region: CASSFISGLAVYEQYF. The CDR3 nucleotides read TGTGCCAGCAGCTTTATCTCGGGACTAGCGGTGTACGAGCAGTACTTC.

This clone was detected a few times. The V and J genes are TRBV25-1 and TRBJ1-1; D perhaps matches TRBD1 (6 bases). CDR1 and CDR2 from the germline V gene are MGHDK and SYGVNS. V was pared by 4 bases and J by 2 bases, with 11 bases between. This CDR3 has 14 amino acids. The CDR3 region is CASSGIQGNTEAFF. CDR3 in DNA: TGTGCCAGCAGTGGAATACAGGGAAACACTGAAGCTTTCTTT.

The V and J genes are TRBV2 and TRBJ2-1, with unresolved D. V was clipped by 6 bases and J by 15 bases, with 15 bases between them. Germline CDR1 reads SNHLY; CDR2 reads FYNNEI. CDR3 length: 11 amino acids. CDR3 DNA: TGTGCCAGCAGCGAGGCGGTTATCCCGTTCTTC. It codes for CASSEAVIPFF. The whole variable domain, remainder taken from reference TRBV2 and TRBJ2-1, is EPEVTQTPSHQVTQMGQEVILRCVPISNHLYFYWYRQILGQKVEFLVSFYNNEISEKSEIFDDQFSVERPDGSNFTLKIRSTKLEDSAMYFCASSEAVIPFFGPGTRLTVL.

The rearrangement links TRBV7-3 to TRBJ2-5, with D unclear. Trimming cost V 3 bases and J 4 bases, with 18 bases left between them. The CDR3 has 16 residues. Looked up from germline, CDR1 is SGHTA and CDR2 is FQGTGA. The DNA of the CDR3 is TGTGCCAGCAGCTTGGGGTCGACAAATAAAGGAGAGACCCAGTACTTC. Its protein is CASSLGSTNKGETQYF.

This clone was picked up a small number of times. The genes are TRBV4-3 and TRBJ1-3; TRBD1 is a possible D gene (6 bases). This CDR3 is built from 15 residues. In germline, CDR1 is LGHNA, CDR2 YSLEER. V lost 4 bases and J lost 2, with 12 bases in between. The CDR3 region is CASSLAGGAGNTIYF. The CDR3 region has the DNA TGCGCCAGCAGCCTGGCGGGGGGCGCTGGAAACACCATATATTTT.

Within the sample, this clone is large. The J gene is TRBJ2-7, the V gene TRBV7-2, with TRBD1 matching 7 bases. The CDR3 extends over 16 amino acids. Looked up from germline, CDR1 is SGHTA and CDR2 is FQGNSA. J was trimmed by 4 bases and V by 5 bases; bases with no gene match: 14. The CDR3 DNA sequence: TGTGCCAGCAGCCTAGACCCGACAGGGCAGGGATACGAGCAGTACTTC. It codes for CASSLDPTGQGYEQYF.

This clone was seen more than once but under ten times. The chain links TRBV5-1 to TRBJ2-7; possible D gene TRBD1, 6 bases. The V end lost 3 bases, the J end lost 0 bases, and 10 bases lay between the germline ends. The germline V gene encodes CDR1 SGHRS and CDR2 YFSETQ. There are 14 residues in the CDR3. The CDR3 loop is CASSSRDNSYEQYF. DNA of the CDR3: TGCGCCAGCAGCTCCCGGGACAACTCCTACGAGCAGTACTTC.

The rearrangement uses TRBV7-9 and TRBJ2-5; TRBD2 aligns across 7 bases. CDR1 SEHNR and CDR2 FQNEAQ come from the germline V gene (reference sequence). V lost 2 bases to trimming and J lost 3 bases; unmatched junction nucleotides: 9. The CDR3 extends over 16 amino acids. Written as DNA, the CDR3 is TGTGCCAGCAGCTTACCCTCTCCGGGGGGAAAAGAGACCCAGTACTTC. Translation gives CASSLPSPGGKETQYF.

The J gene is TRBJ2-2, the V gene TRBV27, with 9 bases fitting TRBD2. This CDR3 comprises 16 residues. The V segment lost 5 bases and the J segment 5 bases; nucleotides outside the gene matches: 9. Germline CDR1 and CDR2: MNHEY and SMNVEV (reference sequence). The CDR3 here is CASSPLAGRGTGELFF. As DNA, the CDR3 is TGTGCCAGCAGTCCCCTAGCGGGGAGAGGGACCGGGGAGCTGTTTTTT.

This clone showed up just a few times. The chain uses TRBV5-4 and TRBJ2-5; D possibly uses TRBD1 or TRBD2 (6 bases each). The V end lost 1 base, the J end lost 5 bases, and 12 bases lay between the germline ends. The CDR3 totals 14 residues. Germline CDR1 is SGHNT and CDR2 is YYREEE (reference sequence). The CDR3 region has the DNA TGTGCCAGCAGCTTGATGGGGGGCGGGGAGACCCAGTACTTC. Its translation is CASSLMGGGETQYF.

The CDR3 nucleotides are TGTGCCAGCAGTGCACAGGGCCCGAACACCGGGGAGCTGTTTTTT. It codes for CASSAQGPNTGELFF. This rearrangement joins TRBV2 to TRBJ2-2; perhaps TRBD1 as D (6 bases). The V end lost 4 bases, the J end lost 0 bases, and 9 bases lay between the germline ends. The length of the CDR3 is 15 residues. Germline V CDR1 and CDR2: SNHLY, FYNNEI.

Within the sample, this clone is medium-sized (0.01 to 0.1%). The gene calls are TRBV28 and TRBJ2-4; D might be TRBD2 (5 bases). The CDR3 loop spans 17 amino acids. Deletions cut 1 base from V and 0 bases from J, with 13 bases between. Germline V gene sequence: CDR1 MDHEN, CDR2 SYDVKM. The CDR3 DNA sequence: TGTGCCAGCAGTTTATTTCGGGGTTTACTAGCCAAAAACATTCAGTACTTC. As protein: CASSLFRGLLAKNIQYF.

V gene TRBV18 combines with J gene TRBJ2-2; no definite D call. The length of the CDR3 is 15 residues. CDR1 is KGHSH, CDR2 LQKENI, per germline. V lost 2 bases to trimming and J lost 3 bases, with 10 bases between them. Here the CDR3 reads CASSPAGGDTGELFF. The CDR3 DNA is TGTGCCAGCTCACCAGCCGGTGGGGACACCGGGGAGCTGTTTTTT.

The V and J genes are TRBV7-9 and TRBJ2-3, with D unclear. The germline V gene encodes CDR1 SEHNR and CDR2 FQNEAQ (reference sequence). This CDR3 is built from 11 residues. With 5 bases removed from V and 4 bases from J, the gap between germline ends came to 4 bases. The CDR3 here is CASSRADTQYF. Written as DNA, the CDR3 is TGTGCCAGCAGCAGGGCAGATACGCAGTATTTT.

The V gene is TRBV21-1, the J gene TRBJ2-1; the table's D gene call, TRBD2, was not cross checked with the DNA. TRBV21-1 is deemed a pseudogene. The CDR3 has 13 residues. The CDR3 nucleotides read TGTGCCAGCAGCAAGGAGGCGTACAATGAGCAGTTCTTC. Protein sequence: CASSKEAYNEQFF.

This clone was detected a few times. This CDR3 is CASSLRILVRAQYF. The CDR3 DNA reads TGTGCCAGCAGCCTGCGGATCCTGGTACGAGCGCAGTACTTC. The rearrangement joins TRBV28 to TRBJ2-7; unclear D gene. The CDR3 runs to 14 residues. Germline V gives CDR1 MDHEN, CDR2 SYDVKM. V shed 6 bases and J shed 9 bases, with 21 bases lying between them.

V is TRBV7-2 and J is TRBJ1-5, with 7 positions matching TRBD1. CDR1 and CDR2 (germline): SGHTA, FQGNSA. Unmatched junction bases numbered 5, after V lost 1 base and J lost 5 bases. The CDR3 covers 15 residues. CDR3 amino acids: CASSLDRDSYQPQHF. CDR3 nucleotide sequence: TGTGCCAGCAGCTTAGACCGGGACAGCTATCAGCCCCAGCATTTT.

For this clone: The junction departs from germline at one end; a sequencing error may be responsible. The rearrangement links TRBV7-7 to TRBJ2-7, with 7 bases matching TRBD1. The CDR3 has 16 residues. Germline-derived CDR1 and CDR2 are SSHAT and FNYEAQ (reference sequence). The CDR3: CASTIRKDRSSYEQYF. The CDR3 nucleotides are TGTGCTAGCACCATACGAAAGGACAGGTCCTCCTACGAGCAGTACTTC.

This clone was counted a few times. The chain recombines TRBV9 with TRBJ2-1; 12 bases fit TRBD2. The V gene's germline CDR1 is SGDLS and CDR2 YYNGEE. The CDR3 runs 15 residues. The trim removed 4 bases at V and 8 bases at J, leaving 7 bases unmatched. The DNA of the CDR3 is TGTGCCAGCAGCTCCAGACTAGCGGGAGTCGATGAGCAGTTCTTC. This translates into CASSSRLAGVDEQFF.

The chain is built from TRBV11-3 and TRBJ2-1, with D possibly TRBD2 on 6 matching bases. V lost 0 bases, J lost 5 bases, and 11 bases lay in between. This CDR3 is built from 15 residues. Germline CDR1 and CDR2: SGHNT and YENEEA. DNA of the CDR3: TGTGCCAGCAGCTTAGATGCGGGACTCCACAATGAGCAGTTCTTC. This translates into CASSLDAGLHNEQFF. Together with reference TRBV11-3 and TRBJ2-1, the CDR3 gives the full variable domain: EAGVVQSPRYKIIEKKQPVAFWCNPISGHNTLYWYLQNLGQGPELLIRYENEEAVDDSQLPKDRFSAERLKGVDSTLKIQPAELGDSAVYLCASSLDAGLHNEQFFGPGTRLTVL.

The rearrangement links TRBV5-1 to TRBJ2-7, with TRBD1 as a possible D gene (5 bases). V was clipped by 1 base and J by 7 bases, with 12 bases between them. Germline V gives CDR1 SGHRS, CDR2 YFSETQ. The CDR3 spans 13 residues. CDR3 sequence (DNA): TGCGCCAGCAGCTTGCCAGGGCAGGAAGAGCAGTACTTC. This sequence encodes CASSLPGQEEQYF.